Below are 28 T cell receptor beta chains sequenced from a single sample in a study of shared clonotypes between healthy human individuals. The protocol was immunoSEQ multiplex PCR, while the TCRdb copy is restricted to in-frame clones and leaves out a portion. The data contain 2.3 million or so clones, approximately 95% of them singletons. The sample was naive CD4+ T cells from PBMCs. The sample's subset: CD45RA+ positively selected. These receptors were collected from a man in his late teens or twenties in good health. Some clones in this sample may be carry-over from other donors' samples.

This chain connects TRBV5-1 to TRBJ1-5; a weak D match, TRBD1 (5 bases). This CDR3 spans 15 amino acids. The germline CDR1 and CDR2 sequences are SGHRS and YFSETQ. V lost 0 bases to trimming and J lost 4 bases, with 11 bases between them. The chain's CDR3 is CASSLEGNENQPQHF. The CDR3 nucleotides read TGCGCCAGCAGCTTGGAGGGGAATGAAAATCAGCCCCAGCATTTT.

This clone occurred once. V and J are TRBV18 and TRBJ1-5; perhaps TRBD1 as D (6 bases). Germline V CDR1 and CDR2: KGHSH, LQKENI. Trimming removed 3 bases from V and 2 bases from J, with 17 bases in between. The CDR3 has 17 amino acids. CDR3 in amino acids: CASSPFGDNRGNQPQHF. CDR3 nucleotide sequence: TGTGCCAGCTCACCGTTCGGGGACAACCGTGGCAATCAGCCCCAGCATTTT.

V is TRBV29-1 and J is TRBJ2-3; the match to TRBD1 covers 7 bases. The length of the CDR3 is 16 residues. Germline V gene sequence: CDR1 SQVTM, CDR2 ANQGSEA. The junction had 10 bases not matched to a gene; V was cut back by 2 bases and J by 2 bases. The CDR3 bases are TGCAGCGTTGAAACGACAGGGACCGGCCCCACAGATACGCAGTATTTT. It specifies CSVETTGTGPTDTQYF.

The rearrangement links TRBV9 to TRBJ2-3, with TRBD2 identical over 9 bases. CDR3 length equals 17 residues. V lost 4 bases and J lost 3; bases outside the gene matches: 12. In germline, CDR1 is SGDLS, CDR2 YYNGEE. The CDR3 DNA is TGTGCCAGCAGCCCAGAACGCTCGGCGGGAGGGACAGATACGCAGTATTTT. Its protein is CASSPERSAGGTDTQYF.

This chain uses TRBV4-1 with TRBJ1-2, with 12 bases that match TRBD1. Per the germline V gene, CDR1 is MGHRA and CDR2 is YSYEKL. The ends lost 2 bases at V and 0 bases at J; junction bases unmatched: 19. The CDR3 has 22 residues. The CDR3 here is CASSQFWGTGGHVSLANYGYTF. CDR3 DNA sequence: TGCGCCAGCAGCCAATTTTGGGGGACAGGGGGCCATGTGTCCCTAGCTAACTATGGCTACACCTTC.

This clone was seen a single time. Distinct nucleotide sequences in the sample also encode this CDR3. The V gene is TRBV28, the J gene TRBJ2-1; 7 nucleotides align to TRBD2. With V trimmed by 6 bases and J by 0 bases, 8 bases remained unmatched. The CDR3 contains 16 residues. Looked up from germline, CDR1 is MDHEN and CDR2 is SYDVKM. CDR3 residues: CASSPPRGSSYNEQFF. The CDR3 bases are TGTGCCAGCAGCCCCCCGCGGGGGAGCTCCTACAATGAGCAGTTCTTC.

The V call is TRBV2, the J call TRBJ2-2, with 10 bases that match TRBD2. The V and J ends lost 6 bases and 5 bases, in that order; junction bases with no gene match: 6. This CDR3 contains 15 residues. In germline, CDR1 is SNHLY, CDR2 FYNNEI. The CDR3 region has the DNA TGTGCCAGCAGGGGACCGGGACTAGCGACCGGGGAGCTGTTTTTT. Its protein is CASRGPGLATGELFF.

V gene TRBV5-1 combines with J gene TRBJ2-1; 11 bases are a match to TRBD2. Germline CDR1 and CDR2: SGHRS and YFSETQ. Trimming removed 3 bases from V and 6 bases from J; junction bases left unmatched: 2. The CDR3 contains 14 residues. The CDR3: CASSYTSGSNEQFF. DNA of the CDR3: TGCGCCAGCAGCTACACTAGCGGGAGCAATGAGCAGTTCTTC.

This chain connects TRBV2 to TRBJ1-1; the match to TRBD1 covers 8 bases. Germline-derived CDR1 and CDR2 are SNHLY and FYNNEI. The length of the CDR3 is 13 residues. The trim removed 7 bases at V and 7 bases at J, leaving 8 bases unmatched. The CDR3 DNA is TGTGCCAGCACACTCGGGACAGGCGATGAAGCTTTCTTT. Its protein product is CASTLGTGDEAFF.

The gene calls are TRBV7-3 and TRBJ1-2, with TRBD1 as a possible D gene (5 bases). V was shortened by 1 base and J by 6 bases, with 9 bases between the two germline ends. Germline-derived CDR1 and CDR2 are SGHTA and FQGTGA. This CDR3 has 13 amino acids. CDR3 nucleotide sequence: TGTGCCAGCAGCTTAAGGGGGACGGATGGCTACACCTTC. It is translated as CASSLRGTDGYTF.

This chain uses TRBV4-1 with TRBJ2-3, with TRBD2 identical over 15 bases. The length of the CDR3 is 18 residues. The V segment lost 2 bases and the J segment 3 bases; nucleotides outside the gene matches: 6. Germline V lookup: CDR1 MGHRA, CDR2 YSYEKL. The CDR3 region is CASSQLTGLAGGTDTQYF. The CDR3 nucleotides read TGCGCCAGCAGCCAATTAACGGGACTAGCGGGAGGTACAGATACGCAGTATTTT.

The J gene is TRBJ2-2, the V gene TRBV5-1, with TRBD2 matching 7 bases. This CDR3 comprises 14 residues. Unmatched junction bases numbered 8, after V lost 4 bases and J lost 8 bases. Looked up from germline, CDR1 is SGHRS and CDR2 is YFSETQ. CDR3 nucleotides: TGCGCCAGCAGCCGTAGGGAGGGAACTGGGGAGCTGTTTTTT. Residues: CASSRREGTGELFF.

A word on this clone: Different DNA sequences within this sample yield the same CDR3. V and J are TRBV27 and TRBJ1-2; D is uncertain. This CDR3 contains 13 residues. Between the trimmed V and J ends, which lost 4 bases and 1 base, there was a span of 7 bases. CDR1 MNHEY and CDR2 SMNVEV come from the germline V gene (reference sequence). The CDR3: CASSSTGNYGYTF. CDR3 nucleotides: TGTGCCAGCAGTTCGACGGGTAACTATGGCTACACCTTC.

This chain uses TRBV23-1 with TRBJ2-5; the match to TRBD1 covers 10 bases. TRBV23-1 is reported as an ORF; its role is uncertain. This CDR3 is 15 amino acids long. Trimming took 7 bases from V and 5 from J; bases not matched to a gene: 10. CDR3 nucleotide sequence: TGCGCCAGCACGTGGACAGGGGGATTAGGGGAGACCCAGTACTTC. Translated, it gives CASTWTGGLGETQYF.

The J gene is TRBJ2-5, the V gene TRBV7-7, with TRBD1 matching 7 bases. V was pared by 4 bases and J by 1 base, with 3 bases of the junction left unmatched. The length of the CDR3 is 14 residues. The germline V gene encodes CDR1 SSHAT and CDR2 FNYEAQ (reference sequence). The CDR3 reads CASSSRQGQETQYF. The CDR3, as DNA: TGTGCCAGCAGCTCGAGACAGGGCCAAGAGACCCAGTACTTC.

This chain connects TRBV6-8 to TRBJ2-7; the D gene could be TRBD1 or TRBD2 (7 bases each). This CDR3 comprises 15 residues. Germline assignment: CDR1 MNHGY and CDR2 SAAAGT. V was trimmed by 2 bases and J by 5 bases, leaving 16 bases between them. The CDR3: CASSYRQGEGHEQYF. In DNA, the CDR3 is TGTGCCAGCAGTTACAGGCAGGGGGAGGGCCACGAGCAGTACTTC.

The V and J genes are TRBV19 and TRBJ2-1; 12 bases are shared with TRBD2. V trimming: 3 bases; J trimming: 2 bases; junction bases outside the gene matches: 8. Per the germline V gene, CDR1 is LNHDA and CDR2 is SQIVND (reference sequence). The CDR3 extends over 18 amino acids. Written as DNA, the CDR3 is TGTGCCAGTAGTATCGGTCTAGCGGGAGGGGTCGCCTACAATGAGCAGTTCTTC. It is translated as CASSIGLAGGVAYNEQFF.

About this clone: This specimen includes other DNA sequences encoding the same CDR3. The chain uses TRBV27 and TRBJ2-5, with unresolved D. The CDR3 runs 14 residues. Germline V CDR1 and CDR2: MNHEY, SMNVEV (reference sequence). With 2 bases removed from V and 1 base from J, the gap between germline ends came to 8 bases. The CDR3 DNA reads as TGTGCCAGCAGTTTACGTTGGAGCCAAGAGACCCAGTACTTC. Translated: CASSLRWSQETQYF.

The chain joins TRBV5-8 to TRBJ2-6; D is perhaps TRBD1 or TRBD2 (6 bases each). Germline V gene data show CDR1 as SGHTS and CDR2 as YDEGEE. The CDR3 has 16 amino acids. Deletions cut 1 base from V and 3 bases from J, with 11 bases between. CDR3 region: CASSLSRGGGANVLTF. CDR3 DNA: TGTGCCAGCAGCTTGTCCAGGGGAGGTGGGGCCAACGTCCTGACTTTC.

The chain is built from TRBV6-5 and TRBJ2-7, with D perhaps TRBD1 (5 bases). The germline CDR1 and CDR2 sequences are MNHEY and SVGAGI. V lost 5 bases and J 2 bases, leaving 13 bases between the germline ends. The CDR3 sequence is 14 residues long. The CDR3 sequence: CASSKGYRTYEQYF. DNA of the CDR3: TGTGCCAGCAGTAAGGGGTATCGAACCTACGAGCAGTACTTC.

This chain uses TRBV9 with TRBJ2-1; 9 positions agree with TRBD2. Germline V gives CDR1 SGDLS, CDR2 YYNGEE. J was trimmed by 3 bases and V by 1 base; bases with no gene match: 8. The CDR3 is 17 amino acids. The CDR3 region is CASSVTTSSGNYNEQFF. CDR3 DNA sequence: TGTGCCAGCAGCGTAACCACCTCTAGCGGGAACTACAATGAGCAGTTCTTC.

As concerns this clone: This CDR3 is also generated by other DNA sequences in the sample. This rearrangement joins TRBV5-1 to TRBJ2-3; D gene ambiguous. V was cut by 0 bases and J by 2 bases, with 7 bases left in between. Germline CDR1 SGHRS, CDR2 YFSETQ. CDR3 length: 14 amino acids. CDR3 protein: CASSLAPSTDTQYF. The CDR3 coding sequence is TGCGCCAGCAGCTTGGCCCCTTCCACAGATACGCAGTATTTT.

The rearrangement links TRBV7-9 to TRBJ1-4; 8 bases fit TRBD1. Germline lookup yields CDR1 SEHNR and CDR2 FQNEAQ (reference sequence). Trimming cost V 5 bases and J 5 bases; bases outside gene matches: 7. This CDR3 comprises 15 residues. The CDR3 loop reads CASSTTGASNEKLFF. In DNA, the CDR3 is TGTGCCAGCAGCACGACAGGGGCCTCAAATGAAAAACTGTTTTTT. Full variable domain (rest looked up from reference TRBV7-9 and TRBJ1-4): DTGVSQNPRHKITKRGQNVTFRCDPISEHNRLYWYRQTLGQGPEFLTYFQNEAQLEKSRLLSDRFSAERPKGSFSTLEIQRTEQGDSAMYLCASSTTGASNEKLFFGSGTQLSVL.

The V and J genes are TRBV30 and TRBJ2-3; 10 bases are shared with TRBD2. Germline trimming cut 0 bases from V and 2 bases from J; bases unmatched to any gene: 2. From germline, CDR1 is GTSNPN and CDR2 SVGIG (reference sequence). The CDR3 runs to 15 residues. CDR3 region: CAWSVGTSATDTQYF. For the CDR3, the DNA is TGTGCCTGGAGTGTGGGGACTAGCGCCACAGATACGCAGTATTTT.

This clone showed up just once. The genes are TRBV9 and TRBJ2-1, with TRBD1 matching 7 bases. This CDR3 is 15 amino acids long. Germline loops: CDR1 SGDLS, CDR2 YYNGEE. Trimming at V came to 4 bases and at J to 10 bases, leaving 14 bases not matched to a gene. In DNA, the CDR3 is TGTGCCAGCAGCCCTACCGGGACAGAGAATGGGGAGCAGTTCTTC. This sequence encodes CASSPTGTENGEQFF.

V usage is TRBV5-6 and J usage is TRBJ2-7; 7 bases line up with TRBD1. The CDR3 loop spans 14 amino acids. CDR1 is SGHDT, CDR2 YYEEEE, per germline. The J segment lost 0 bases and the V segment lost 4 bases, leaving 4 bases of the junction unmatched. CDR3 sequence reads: CASSHRDSSYEQYF. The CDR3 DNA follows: TGTGCCAGCAGCCACCGGGACAGCTCCTACGAGCAGTACTTC.

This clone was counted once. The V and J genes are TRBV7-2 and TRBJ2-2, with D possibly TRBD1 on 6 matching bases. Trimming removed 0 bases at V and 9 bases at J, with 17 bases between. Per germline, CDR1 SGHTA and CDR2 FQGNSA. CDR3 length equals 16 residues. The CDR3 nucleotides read TGTGCCAGCAGCTTAGCGCAGGGGCAGGGGCGTTGGGAGCTGTTTTTT. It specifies CASSLAQGQGRWELFF.

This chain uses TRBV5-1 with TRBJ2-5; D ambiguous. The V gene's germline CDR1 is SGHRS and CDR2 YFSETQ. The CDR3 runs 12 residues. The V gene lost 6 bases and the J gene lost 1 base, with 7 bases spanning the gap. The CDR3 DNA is TGCGCCAGCACCTCTGTCCAAGAGACCCAGTACTTC. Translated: CASTSVQETQYF.